This is a list of T cell receptor beta chains from one sample in a study of cytomegalovirus exposure and HLA in healthy donors. Measured with immunoSEQ multiplex PCR; TCRdb has only the in-frame clones, and not every one. The sample contains 150,000 to 200,000 clones, approximately 78% of which appear only once. The specimen was PBMCs. These receptors were obtained from a girl aged 2-9 years in good health and CMV-seropositive. CDR3s leave out the opening cysteine and the closing phenylalanine or tryptophan. A D gene is named only where the DNA matches it firmly.

TRBV27,-,TRBJ1-5,ASSLGVANQPQH
TRBV10-2,TRBD1,TRBJ2-3,ASSEYDRGGTDTQY
TRBV28,-,TRBJ2-1,ASSFGEVLYNEQF
TRBV2,-,TRBJ2-7,ASSRSRGAEQY
TRBV7-9,-,TRBJ1-3,ASSFAGLSGNTIY
TRBV4-1,-,TRBJ2-1,ASSQGGPGLQF
TRBV6-5,TRBD1,TRBJ1-2,ASKPRVGQPYGYT
TRBV15,TRBD1,TRBJ2-7,ATSSSQGSYEQY
TRBV27,-,TRBJ1-1,ASSPSAVGAEAF
TRBV19,TRBD1,TRBJ1-2,ASSIGMYLDRGKHGYT
TRBV5-1,-,TRBJ2-3,ASSSFDTQY
TRBV7-2,-,TRBJ2-7,ASSLGPGVYEQY
TRBV5-5,-,TRBJ2-1,ASSLTPEGNEQF
TRBV10-1,-,TRBJ2-6,ASPPSLSGANVLT
TRBV7-9,-,TRBJ2-1,ASSLALLEQF
TRBV5-1,TRBD1,TRBJ1-2,ASSPLGTGRPHYGYT
TRBV7-9,-,TRBJ1-2,ASSLRDGYT
TRBV30,-,TRBJ1-2,VFLRGPNYGYT
TRBV6-5,-,TRBJ2-3,ASSYQERRGQY
TRBV15,-,TRBJ1-1,ATSRASTEAF
TRBV5-4,-,TRBJ1-1,ASSSQVNTEAF
TRBV29-1,-,TRBJ2-3,SVRGHLKQTSTDTQY
TRBV14,TRBD1,TRBJ2-1,ASSPWTGIYNEQF
TRBV9,TRBD2,TRBJ2-1,ASSARWGLRTNNEQF
TRBV10-3,TRBD1,TRBJ1-1,AISGTGGTEAF
TRBV7-3,-,TRBJ2-3,ASSLTRSGTDTQY
TRBV28,-,TRBJ1-1,ASSLEGNTEAF
TRBV28,TRBD1,TRBJ1-1,ASGPRGLRAEAF
TRBV15,-,TRBJ1-1,ATSSDYRAMNTEAF
TRBV5-1,TRBD2,TRBJ2-7,ASSYSGGVSYEQY
TRBV6-1,TRBD2,TRBJ2-5,ASSGGLAGGETQY
TRBV2,TRBD2,TRBJ2-5,ASRPLAGGGQETQY